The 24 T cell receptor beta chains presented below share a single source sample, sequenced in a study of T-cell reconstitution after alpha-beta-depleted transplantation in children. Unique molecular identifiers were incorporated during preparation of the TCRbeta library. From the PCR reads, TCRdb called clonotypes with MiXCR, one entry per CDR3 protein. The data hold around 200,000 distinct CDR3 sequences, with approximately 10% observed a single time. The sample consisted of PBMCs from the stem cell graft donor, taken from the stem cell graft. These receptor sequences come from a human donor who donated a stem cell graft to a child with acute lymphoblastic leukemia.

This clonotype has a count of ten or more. The CDR3 spells CASSASGGPDQPQHF. CDR3 nucleotide sequence: TGTGCCAGCAGCGCTTCGGGGGGGCCCGATCAGCCCCAGCATTTT. V is TRBV7-9 and J is TRBJ1-5, with D perhaps matching TRBD1 (6 bases). Trimming pared 5 bases from V and 5 bases from J, leaving 16 bases between. The CDR3 has 15 amino acids. Per germline, CDR1 SEHNR and CDR2 FQNEAQ (reference sequence). The whole variable domain, remainder taken from reference TRBV7-9 and TRBJ1-5, is DTGVSQNPRHKITKRGQNVTFRCDPISEHNRLYWYRQTLGQGPEFLTYFQNEAQLEKSRLLSDRFSAERPKGSFSTLEIQRTEQGDSAMYLCASSASGGPDQPQHFGDGTRLSIL.

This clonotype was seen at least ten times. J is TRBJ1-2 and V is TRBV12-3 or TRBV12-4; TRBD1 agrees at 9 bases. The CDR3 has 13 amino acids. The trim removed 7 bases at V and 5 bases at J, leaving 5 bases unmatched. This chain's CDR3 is CASTSGQGYGYTF. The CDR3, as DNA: TGTGCCAGCACCTCGGGACAGGGATATGGCTACACCTTC.

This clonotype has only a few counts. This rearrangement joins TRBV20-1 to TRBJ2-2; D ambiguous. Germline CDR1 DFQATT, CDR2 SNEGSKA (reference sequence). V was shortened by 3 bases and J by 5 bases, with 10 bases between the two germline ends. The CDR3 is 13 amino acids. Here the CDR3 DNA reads TGCAGTGCTAGCGACGATAATACCGGGGAGCTGTTTTTT. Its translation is CSASDDNTGELFF.

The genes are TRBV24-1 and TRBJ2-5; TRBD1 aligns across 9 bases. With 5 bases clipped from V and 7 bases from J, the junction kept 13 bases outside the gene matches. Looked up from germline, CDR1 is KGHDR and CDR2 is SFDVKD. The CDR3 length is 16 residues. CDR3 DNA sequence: TGTGCCACCAGTGCCGTTGGGGACAGGGAAATCTTGACCCAGTACTTC. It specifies CATSAVGDREILTQYF.

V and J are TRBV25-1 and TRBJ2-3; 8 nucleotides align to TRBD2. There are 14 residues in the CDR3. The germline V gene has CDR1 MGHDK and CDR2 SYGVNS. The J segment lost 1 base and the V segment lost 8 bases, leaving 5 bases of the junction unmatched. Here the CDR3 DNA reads TGTGCCAGCTTGTTTAGCGGGGGCACAGATACGCAGTATTTT. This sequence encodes CASLFSGGTDTQYF.

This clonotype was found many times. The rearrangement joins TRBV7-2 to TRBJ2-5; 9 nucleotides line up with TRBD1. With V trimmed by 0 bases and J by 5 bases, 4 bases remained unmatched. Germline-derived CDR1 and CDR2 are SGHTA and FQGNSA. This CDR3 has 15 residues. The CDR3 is CASSLAGDRDETQYF. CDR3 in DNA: TGTGCCAGCAGCTTAGCGGGGGACAGGGACGAGACCCAGTACTTC.

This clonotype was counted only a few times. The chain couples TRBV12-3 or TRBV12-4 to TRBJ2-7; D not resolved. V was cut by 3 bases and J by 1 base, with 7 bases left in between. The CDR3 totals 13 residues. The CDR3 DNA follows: TGTGCCAGCAGTTTCGAGGATTCCTACGAGCAGTACTTC. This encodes CASSFEDSYEQYF.

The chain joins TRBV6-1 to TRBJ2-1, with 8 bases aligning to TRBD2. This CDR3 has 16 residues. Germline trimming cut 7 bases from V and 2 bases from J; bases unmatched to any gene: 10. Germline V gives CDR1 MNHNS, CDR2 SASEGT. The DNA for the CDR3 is TGTGCCAGCACCCGGAGCGGGGGAACCACCTACAATGAGCAGTTCTTC. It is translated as CASTRSGGTTYNEQFF.

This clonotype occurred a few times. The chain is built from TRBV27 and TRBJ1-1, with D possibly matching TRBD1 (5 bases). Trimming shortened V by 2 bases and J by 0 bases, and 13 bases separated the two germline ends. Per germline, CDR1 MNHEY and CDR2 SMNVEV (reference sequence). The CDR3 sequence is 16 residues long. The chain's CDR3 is CASSLMRWGVNTEAFF. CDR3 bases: TGTGCCAGCAGTTTAATGCGGTGGGGGGTGAACACTGAAGCTTTCTTT.

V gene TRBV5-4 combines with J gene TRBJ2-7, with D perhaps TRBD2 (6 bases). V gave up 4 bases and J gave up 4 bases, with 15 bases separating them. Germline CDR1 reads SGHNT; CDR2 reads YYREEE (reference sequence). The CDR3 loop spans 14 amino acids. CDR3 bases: TGTGCCAGCAGCCCCCGGGAGATTCGGTACGAGCAGTACTTC. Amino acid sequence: CASSPREIRYEQYF.

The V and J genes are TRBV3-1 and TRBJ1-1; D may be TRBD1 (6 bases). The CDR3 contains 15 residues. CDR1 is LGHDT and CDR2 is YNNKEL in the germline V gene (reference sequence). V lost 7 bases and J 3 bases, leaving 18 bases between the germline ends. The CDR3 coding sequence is TGTGCCAGCACCGAGGGATCGGGGGCCTACACTGAAGCTTTCTTT. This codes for CASTEGSGAYTEAFF.

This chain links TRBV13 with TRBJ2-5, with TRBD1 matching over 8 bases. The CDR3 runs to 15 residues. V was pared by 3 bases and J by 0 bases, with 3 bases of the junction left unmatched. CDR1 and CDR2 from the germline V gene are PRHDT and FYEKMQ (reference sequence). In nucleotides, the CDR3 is TGTGCCAGCAGCTTTACAGGGGGGAACCAAGAGACCCAGTACTTC. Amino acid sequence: CASSFTGGNQETQYF.

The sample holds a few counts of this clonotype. CDR3 protein: CSGGSWAGELFF. The CDR3 region has the DNA TGCAGCGGAGGTTCCTGGGCCGGGGAGCTGTTTTTT. The chain has TRBV29-1 and TRBJ2-2, with D uncertain. The CDR3 loop spans 12 amino acids. CDR1 SQVTM and CDR2 ANQGSEA come from the germline V gene. Trimming removed 7 bases at V and 6 bases at J, with 12 bases between.

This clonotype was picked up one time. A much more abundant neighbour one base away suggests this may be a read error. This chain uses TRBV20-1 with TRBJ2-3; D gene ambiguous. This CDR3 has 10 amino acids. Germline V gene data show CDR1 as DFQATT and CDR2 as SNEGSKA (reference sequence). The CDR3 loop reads CGASGGAQYF. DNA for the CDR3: TGCGGTGCTAGTGGCGGAGCGCAGTATTTT.

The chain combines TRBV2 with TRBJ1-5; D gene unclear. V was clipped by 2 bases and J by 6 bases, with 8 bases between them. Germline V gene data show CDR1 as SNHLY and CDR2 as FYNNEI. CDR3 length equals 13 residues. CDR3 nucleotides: TGTGCCAGCAGTGAATCCGGGAGTCAGCCCCAGCATTTT. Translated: CASSESGSQPQHF. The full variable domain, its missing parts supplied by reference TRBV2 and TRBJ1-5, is EPEVTQTPSHQVTQMGQEVILRCVPISNHLYFYWYRQILGQKVEFLVSFYNNEISEKSEIFDDQFSVERPDGSNFTLKIRSTKLEDSAMYFCASSESGSQPQHFGDGTRLSIL.

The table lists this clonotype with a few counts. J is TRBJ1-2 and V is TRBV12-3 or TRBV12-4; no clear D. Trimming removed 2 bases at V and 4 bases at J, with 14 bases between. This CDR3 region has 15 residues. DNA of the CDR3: TGTGCCAGCAGTTTAAACCAGGTCGACCCCTATGGCTACACCTTC. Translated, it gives CASSLNQVDPYGYTF.

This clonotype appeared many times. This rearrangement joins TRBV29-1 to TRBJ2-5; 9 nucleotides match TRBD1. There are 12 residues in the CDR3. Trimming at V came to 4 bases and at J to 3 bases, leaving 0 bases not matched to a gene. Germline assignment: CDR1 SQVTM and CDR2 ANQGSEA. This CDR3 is CSVGTGEETQYF. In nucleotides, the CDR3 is TGCAGCGTTGGGACAGGGGAAGAGACCCAGTACTTC.

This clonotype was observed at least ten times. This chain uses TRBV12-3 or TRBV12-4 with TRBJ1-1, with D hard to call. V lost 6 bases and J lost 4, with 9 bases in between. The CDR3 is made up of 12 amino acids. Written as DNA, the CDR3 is TGTGCCAGCAGCCCGTTCGGCACTGAAGCTTTCTTT. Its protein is CASSPFGTEAFF.

CDR3 DNA sequence: TGCGCCAGCAGCCCGGGACAGGGGGCGGTGGGCTACGAGCAGTACTTC. Translating it yields CASSPGQGAVGYEQYF. The gene calls are TRBV5-1 and TRBJ2-7; 12 positions match TRBD1. Germline V CDR1 and CDR2: SGHRS, YFSETQ. This CDR3 contains 16 residues. V gave up 4 bases and J gave up 3 bases; unmatched junction bases: 8. The complete variable domain, with remaining parts taken from reference TRBV5-1 and TRBJ2-7, reads KAGVTQTPRYLIKTRGQQVTLSCSPISGHRSVSWYQQTPGQGLQFLFEYFSETQRNKGNFPGRFSGRQFSNSRSEMNVSTLELGDSALYLCASSPGQGAVGYEQYFGPGTRLTVT.

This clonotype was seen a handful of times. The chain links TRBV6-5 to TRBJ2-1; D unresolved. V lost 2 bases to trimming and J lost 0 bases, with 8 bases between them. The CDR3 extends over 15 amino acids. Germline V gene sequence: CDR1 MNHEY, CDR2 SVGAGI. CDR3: CASSYDHSSYNEQFF. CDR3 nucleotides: TGTGCCAGCAGTTACGATCACAGCTCCTACAATGAGCAGTTCTTC.

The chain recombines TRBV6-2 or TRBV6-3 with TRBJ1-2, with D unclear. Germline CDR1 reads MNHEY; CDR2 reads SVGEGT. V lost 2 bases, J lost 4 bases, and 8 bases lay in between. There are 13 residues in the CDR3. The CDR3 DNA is TGTGCCAGCAGTTACGAACAGACCTATGGCTACACCTTC. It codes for CASSYEQTYGYTF.

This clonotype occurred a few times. CDR3 in DNA: TGTGCCAGCAGTTTGACCCACAGTGAGCAGTTCTTC. Amino acid sequence: CASSLTHSEQFF. This chain joins TRBV12-3 or TRBV12-4 and TRBJ2-1; D gene uncertain. V dropped 3 bases and J dropped 9 bases, with 9 bases sitting between them. The CDR3 length is 12 residues.

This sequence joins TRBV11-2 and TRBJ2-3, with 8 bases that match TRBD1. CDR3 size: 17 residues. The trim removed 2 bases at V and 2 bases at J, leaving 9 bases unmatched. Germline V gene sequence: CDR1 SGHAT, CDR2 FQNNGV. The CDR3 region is CASSLRSGRGLTDTQYF. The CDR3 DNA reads TGTGCCAGCAGCTTACGATCCGGCAGGGGGCTCACAGATACGCAGTATTTT.

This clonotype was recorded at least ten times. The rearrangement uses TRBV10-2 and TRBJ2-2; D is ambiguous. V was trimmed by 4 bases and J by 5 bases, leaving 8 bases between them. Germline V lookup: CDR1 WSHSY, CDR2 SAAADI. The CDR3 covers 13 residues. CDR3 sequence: CASSVQNTGELFF. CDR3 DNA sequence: TGCGCCAGCAGTGTCCAGAATACCGGGGAGCTGTTTTTT.